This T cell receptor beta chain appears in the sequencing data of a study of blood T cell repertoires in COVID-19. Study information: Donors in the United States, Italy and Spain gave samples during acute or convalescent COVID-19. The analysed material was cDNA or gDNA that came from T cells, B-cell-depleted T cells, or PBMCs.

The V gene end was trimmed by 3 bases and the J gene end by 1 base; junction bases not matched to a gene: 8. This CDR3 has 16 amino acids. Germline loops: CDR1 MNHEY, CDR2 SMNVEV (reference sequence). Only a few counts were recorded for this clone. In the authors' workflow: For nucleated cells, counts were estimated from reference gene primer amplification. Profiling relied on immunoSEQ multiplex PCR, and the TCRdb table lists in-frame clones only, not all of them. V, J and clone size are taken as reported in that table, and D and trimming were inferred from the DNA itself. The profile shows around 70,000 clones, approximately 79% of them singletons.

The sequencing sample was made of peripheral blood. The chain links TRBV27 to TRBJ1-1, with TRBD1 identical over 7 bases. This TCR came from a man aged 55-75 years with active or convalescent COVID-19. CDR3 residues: CASSFWTGSPNTEAFF. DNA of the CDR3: TGTGCCAGCAGTTTTTGGACAGGTTCACCGAACACTGAAGCTTTCTTT.